The TCR beta chain described here comes from a study of CD8 T cells in Susac syndrome. Germline CDR1 is SGHDT and CDR2 is YYEEEE. The CDR3 has 14 residues. Trimming removed 8 bases at V and 3 bases at J, with 15 bases between. The study's findings and limits: The study acknowledged a relatively small number of individuals in its TCR sequencing and HLA analysis.

A remark on this clonotype: The antigen remains unidentified.

When the RNA was reverse transcribed, random hexamers were used with an input of about 0.45 to 1 ug. Multiplex immunoSEQ PCR targeted 54 Vbeta and 13 Jbeta TCR beta segments. TCRdb reprocessed the immunoSEQ multiplex PCR reads via MiXCR and lists one record per CDR3 protein. The sample lists 300,000 to 350,000 distinct CDR3 sequences, just over 90% occurring once. The sample consisted of CD4+ T cells from PBMCs. The chain couples TRBV5-6 to TRBJ1-5, with D hard to call. This TCR was recovered from a human donor with multiple sclerosis. DNA of the CDR3: TGTGCCAGTAGCCGGGGTCAGATCAATCAGCCCCAGCATTTT. As protein: CASSRGQINQPQHF.